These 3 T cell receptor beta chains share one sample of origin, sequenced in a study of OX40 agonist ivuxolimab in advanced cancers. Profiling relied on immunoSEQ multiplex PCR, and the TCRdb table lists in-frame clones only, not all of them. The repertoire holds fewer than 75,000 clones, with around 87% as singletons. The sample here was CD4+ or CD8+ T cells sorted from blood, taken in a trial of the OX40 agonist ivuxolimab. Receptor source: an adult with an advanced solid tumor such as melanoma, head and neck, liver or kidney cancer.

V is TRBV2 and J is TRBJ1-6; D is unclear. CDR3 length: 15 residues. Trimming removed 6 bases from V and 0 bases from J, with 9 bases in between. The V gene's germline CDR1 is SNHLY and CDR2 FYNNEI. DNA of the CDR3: TGTGCCAGCAGGCCTACGAGCTCCTATAATTCACCCCTCCACTTT. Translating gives CASRPTSSYNSPLHF. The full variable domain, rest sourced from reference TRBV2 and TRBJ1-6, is EPEVTQTPSHQVTQMGQEVILRCVPISNHLYFYWYRQILGQKVEFLVSFYNNEISEKSEIFDDQFSVERPDGSNFTLKIRSTKLEDSAMYFCASRPTSSYNSPLHFGNGTRLTVT.

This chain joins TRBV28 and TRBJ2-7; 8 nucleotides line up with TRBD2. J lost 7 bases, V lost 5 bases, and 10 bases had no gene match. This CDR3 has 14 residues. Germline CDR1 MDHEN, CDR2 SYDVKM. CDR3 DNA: TGTGCCAGCAGTCCCCCCAGCGGGAGTCTAGAGCAGTACTTC. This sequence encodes CASSPPSGSLEQYF. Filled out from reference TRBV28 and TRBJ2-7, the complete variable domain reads DVKVTQSSRYLVKRTGEKVFLECVQDMDHENMFWYRQDPGLGLRLIYFSYDVKMKEKGDIPEGYSVSREKKERFSLILESASTNQTSMYLCASSPPSGSLEQYFGPGTRLTVT.

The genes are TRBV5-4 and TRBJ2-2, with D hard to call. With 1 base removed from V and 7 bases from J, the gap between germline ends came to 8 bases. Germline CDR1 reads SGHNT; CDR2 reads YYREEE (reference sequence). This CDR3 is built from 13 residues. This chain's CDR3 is CASSLQDGGELFF. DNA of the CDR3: TGTGCCAGCAGCTTGCAGGACGGCGGGGAGCTGTTTTTT.